The TCR beta chain under discussion was sequenced for a study of neurological immune-mediated disorders. Whole-study results and caveats: The greatest degree of TCR clonal expansion was observed in HTLV-1-associated myelopathy, with the lowest in multiple sclerosis, below that of healthy controls.

TCRdb re-called the 5' RACE reads with MiXCR, one entry per CDR3 protein. Of 15,000 to 20,000 distinct CDR3 sequences listed, about 2.8% are singletons. This clonotype occurred many times. Its specificity is unknown. V lost 3 bases and J 1 base, leaving 12 bases between the germline ends. The CDR3 has 15 amino acids. Germline CDR1 ENHRY, CDR2 SYGVKD. The clonotype comes from a young woman with multiple sclerosis. The chain recombines TRBV10-3 with TRBJ1-2; D possibly corresponds to TRBD1 (5 bases). Sequenced sample: PBMCs. The CDR3 reads CAISEKGMGNYGYTF. The CDR3 nucleotides are TGTGCCATCAGTGAAAAGGGGATGGGTAACTATGGCTACACCTTC.